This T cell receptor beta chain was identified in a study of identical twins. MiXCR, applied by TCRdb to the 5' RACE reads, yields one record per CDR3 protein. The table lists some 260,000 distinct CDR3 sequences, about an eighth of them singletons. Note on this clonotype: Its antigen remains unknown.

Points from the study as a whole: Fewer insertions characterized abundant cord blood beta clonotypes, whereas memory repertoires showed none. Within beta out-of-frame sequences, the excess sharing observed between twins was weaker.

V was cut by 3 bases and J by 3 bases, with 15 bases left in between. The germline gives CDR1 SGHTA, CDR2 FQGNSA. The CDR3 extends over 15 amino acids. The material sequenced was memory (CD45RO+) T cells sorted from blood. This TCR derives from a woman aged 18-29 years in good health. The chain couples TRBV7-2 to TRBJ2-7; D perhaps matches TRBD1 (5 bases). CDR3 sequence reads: CASSFVDGADYEQYF. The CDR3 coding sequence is TGTGCCAGCAGCTTTGTCGATGGGGCAGACTACGAGCAGTACTTC.